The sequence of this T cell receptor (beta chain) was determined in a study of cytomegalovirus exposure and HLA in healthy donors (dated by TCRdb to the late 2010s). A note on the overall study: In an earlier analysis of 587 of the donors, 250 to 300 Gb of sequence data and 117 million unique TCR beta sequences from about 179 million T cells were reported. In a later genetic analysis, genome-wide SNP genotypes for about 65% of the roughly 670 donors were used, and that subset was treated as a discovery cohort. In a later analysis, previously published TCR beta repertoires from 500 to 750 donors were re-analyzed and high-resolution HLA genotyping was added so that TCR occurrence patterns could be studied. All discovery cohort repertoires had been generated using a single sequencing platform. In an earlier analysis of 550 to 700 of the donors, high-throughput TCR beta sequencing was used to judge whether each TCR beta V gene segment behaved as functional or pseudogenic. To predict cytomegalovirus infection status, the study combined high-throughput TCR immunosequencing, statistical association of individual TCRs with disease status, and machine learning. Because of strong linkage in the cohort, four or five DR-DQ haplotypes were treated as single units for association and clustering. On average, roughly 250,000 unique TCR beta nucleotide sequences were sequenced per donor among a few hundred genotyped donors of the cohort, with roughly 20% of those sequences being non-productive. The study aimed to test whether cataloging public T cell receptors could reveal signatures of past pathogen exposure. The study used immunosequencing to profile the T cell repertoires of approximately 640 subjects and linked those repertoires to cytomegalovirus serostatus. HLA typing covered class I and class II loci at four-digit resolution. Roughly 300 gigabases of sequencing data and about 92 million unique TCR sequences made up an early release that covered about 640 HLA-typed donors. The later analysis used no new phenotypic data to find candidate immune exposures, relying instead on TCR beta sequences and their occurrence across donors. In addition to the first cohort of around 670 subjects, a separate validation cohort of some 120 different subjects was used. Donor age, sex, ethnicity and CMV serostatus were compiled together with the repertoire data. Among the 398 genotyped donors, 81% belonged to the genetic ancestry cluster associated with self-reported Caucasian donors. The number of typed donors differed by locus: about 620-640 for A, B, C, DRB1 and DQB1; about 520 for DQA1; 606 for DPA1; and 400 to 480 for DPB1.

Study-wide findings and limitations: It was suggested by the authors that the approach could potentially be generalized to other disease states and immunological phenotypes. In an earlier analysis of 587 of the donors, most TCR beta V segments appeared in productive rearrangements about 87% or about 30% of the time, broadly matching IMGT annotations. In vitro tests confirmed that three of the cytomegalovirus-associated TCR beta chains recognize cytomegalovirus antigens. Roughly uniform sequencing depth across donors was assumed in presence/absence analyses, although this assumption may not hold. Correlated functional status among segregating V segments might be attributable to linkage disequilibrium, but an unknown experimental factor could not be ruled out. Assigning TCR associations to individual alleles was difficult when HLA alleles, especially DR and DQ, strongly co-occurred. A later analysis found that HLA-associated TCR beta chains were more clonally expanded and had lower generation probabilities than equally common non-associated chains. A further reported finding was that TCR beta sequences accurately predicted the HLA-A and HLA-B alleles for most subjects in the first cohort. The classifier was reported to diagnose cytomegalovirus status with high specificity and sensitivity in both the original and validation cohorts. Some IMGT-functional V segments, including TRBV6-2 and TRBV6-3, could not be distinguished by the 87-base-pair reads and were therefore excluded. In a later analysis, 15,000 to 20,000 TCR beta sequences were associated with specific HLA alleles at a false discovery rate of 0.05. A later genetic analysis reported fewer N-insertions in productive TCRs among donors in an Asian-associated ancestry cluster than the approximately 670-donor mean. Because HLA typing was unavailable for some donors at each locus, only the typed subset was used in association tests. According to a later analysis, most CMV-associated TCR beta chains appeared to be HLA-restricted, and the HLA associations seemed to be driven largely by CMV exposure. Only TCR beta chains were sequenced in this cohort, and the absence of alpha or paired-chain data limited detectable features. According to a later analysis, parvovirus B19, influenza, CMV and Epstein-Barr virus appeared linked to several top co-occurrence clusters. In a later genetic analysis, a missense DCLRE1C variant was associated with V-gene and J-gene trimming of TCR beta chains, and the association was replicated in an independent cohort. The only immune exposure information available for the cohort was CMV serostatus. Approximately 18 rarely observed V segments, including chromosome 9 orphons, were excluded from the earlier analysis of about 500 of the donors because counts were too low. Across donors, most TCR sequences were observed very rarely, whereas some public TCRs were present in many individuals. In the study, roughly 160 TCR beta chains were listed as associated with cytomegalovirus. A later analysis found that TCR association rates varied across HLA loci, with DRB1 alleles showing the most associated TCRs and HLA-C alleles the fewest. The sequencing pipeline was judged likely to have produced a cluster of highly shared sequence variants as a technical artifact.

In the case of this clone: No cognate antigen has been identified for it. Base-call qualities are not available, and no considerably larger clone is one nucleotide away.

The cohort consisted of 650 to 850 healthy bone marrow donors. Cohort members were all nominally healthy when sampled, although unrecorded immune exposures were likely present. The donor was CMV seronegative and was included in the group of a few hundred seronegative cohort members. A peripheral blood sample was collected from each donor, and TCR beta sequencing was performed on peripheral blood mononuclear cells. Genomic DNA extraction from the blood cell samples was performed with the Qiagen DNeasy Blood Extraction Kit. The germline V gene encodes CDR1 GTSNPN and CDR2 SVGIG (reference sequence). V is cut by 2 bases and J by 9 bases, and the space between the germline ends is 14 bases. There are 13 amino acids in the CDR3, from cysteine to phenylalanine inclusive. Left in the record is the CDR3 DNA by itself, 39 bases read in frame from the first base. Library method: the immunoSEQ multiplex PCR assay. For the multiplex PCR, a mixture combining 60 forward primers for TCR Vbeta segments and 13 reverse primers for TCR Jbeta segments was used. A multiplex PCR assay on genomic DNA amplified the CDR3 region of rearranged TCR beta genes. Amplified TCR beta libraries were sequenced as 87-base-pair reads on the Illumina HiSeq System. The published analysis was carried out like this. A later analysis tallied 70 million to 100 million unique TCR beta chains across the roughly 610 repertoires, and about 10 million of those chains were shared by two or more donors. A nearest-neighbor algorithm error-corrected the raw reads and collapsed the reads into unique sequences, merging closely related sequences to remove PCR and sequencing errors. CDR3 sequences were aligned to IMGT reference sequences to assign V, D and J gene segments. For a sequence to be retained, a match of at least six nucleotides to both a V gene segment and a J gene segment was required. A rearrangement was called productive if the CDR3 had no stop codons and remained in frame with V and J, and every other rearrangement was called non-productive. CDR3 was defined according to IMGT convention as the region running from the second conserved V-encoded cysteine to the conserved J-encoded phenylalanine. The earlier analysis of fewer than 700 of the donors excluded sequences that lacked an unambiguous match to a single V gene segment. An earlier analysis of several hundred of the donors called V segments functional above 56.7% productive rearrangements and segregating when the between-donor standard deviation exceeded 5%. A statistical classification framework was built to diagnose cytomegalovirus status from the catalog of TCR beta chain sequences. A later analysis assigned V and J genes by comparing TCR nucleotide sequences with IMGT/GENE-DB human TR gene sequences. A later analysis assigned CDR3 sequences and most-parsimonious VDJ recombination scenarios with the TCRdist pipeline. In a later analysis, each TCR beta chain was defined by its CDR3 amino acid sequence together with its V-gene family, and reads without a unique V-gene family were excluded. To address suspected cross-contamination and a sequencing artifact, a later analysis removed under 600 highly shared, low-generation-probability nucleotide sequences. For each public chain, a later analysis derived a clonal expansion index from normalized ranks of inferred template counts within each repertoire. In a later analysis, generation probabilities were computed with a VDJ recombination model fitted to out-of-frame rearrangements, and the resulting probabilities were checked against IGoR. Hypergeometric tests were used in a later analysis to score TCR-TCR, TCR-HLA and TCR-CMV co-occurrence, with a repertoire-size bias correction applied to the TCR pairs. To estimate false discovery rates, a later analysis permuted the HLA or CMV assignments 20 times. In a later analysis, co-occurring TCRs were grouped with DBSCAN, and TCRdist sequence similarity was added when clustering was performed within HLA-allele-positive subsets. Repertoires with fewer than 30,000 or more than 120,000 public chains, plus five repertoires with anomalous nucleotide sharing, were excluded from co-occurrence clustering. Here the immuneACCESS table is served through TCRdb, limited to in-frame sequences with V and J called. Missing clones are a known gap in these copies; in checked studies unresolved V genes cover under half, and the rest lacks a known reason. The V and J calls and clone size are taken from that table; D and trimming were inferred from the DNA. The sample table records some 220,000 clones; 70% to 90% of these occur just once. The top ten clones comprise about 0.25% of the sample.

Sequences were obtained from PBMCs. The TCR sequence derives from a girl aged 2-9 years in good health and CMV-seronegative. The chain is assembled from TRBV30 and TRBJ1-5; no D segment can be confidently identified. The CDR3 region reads CAWSLGSEGPQHF. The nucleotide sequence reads TGTGCCTGGAGTTTGGGTTCTGAGGGGCCCCAGCATTTT.